A selection of T cell receptor beta chains follows, all from one sample in a study of prognosis after radiotherapy for stage I lung cancer. MiXCR, applied by TCRdb to the multiplex PCR reads, yields one record per CDR3 protein. Among some 38,000 distinct CDR3 sequences, around 22% were seen once, and the ten largest hold about 25%. This specimen consisted of PBMCs, obtained before or after stereotactic body radiation therapy (not recorded which). The receptors shown here come from a donor over 45 with non-small cell lung cancer. Both conserved end residues are part of each CDR3. The order of the fields is V gene, CDR3 protein.

v_gene: TRBV18
CDR3aa: CASSRMADTQYF

v_gene: TRBV7-6
CDR3aa: CASSFGQGTNQPQHF

v_gene: TRBV7-3
CDR3aa: CASSLQGVGLNTEAFF

v_gene: TRBV19
CDR3aa: CASSTGTAGPIYF

v_gene: TRBV18
CDR3aa: CASSPPTSGGAGEQYF

v_gene: TRBV5-4
CDR3aa: CASSLAGLSYNEQFF

v_gene: TRBV20-1
CDR3aa: CSAREGQGAHEQYF

v_gene: TRBV28
CDR3aa: CTSSGWTSYEKLFF

v_gene: TRBV9
CDR3aa: CASSVGLGDEQYF

v_gene: TRBV6-5
CDR3aa: CASSWGRTSGRTDTQYF

v_gene: TRBV20-1
CDR3aa: CSDRERVPFF

v_gene: TRBV5-1
CDR3aa: CASTQDGYNYGYTF

v_gene: TRBV20-1
CDR3aa: CSAKTSGTSYEQYF

v_gene: TRBV10-2
CDR3aa: CASSEQGVYEQYF

v_gene: TRBV5-1
CDR3aa: CSSSQGLGNSPDMQYF

v_gene: TRBV12-5
CDR3aa: CASGTQRGTYNEQFF

v_gene: TRBV28
CDR3aa: CASSFGDSGNTIYF

v_gene: TRBV7-9
CDR3aa: CASSSLSRLAVPSDTQYF

v_gene: TRBV25-1
CDR3aa: CASSETPPDSSCEQYF

v_gene: TRBV27
CDR3aa: CASSPTSVVSYEQYF

v_gene: TRBV2
CDR3aa: CASSGGGWSEAFF

v_gene: TRBV2
CDR3aa: CASSEELAGNEQFF

v_gene: TRBV3-1
CDR3aa: CASSHQGQASVLTF

v_gene: TRBV7-9
CDR3aa: CASSSFRDPSGANVLTF

v_gene: TRBV28
CDR3aa: CATSDTFNYGYTF

v_gene: TRBV24-1
CDR3aa: CATSPPGGTDTQYF

v_gene: TRBV5-1
CDR3aa: CASSGGQVRAGGELFF

v_gene: TRBV24-1
CDR3aa: CATSDPTSGGADEQFF

v_gene: TRBV9
CDR3aa: CASSLGLKHTGELFF

v_gene: TRBV20-1
CDR3aa: CSARVGGRQETQYF

v_gene: TRBV20-1
CDR3aa: CSASRGLAGGKDKQYF

v_gene: TRBV28
CDR3aa: CASSEYRKKLFF

v_gene: TRBV20-1
CDR3aa: CSARPYAGGILGYTF

v_gene: TRBV2
CDR3aa: CASSDWAAVQAFF

v_gene: TRBV5-6
CDR3aa: CASSQFRDTSYNEQFF

v_gene: TRBV19
CDR3aa: CASSTRQGADYGYTF

v_gene: TRBV5-5
CDR3aa: CASSSLLALTYEQYF

v_gene: TRBV12-3/TRBV12-4
CDR3aa: CASSSRGTGTDTQYF

v_gene: TRBV20-1
CDR3aa: CSANYGGNSYEQYF

v_gene: TRBV5-1
CDR3aa: CASSFPDSLPYNEQFF

v_gene: TRBV11-2
CDR3aa: CASSLGRRAGQPQHF

v_gene: TRBV20-1
CDR3aa: CSAFGLGGYNEQFF

v_gene: TRBV19
CDR3aa: CASSIHSGITGELFF

v_gene: TRBV4-1
CDR3aa: CASSLAGTQKDEQYF

v_gene: TRBV28
CDR3aa: CASSPAQPRGQGSYNEQFF

v_gene: TRBV27
CDR3aa: CASRALRNEKLFF

v_gene: TRBV7-2
CDR3aa: CASSITGVWVNSPLHF

v_gene: TRBV12-5
CDR3aa: CASGRDAYNEQFF

v_gene: TRBV5-6
CDR3aa: CASSLWGAGNSNQPQHF

v_gene: TRBV6-1
CDR3aa: CASGTGGNYGYTF

v_gene: TRBV6-2/TRBV6-3
CDR3aa: CASSYYGYEQYF

v_gene: TRBV3-1
CDR3aa: CASSSYPRGLHF

v_gene: TRBV2
CDR3aa: CASGGTTYNEQFF

v_gene: TRBV28
CDR3aa: CASSPTGGGLTDTQYF

v_gene: TRBV19
CDR3aa: CASRKGVGHNNSPLHF

v_gene: TRBV20-1
CDR3aa: CSARDTGGAGVAFF

v_gene: TRBV5-1
CDR3aa: CASLPGGGIQETQYF

v_gene: TRBV20-1
CDR3aa: CSARGSVAIWSGGEQFF

v_gene: TRBV19
CDR3aa: CASSTLAQRKAGELFF